This T cell receptor beta chain was sequenced for a study of neurological immune-mediated disorders. Study-level information: In a group of some 35 multiple sclerosis patients, roughly 30 had the relapsing-remitting type and 3 had the secondary progressive type. Findings and caveats of the study: When the repertoires were grouped phylogenetically, those of 18 of the 34 multiple sclerosis patients came together in a single cluster of related CDR3 sequences, which points to a possible repertoire-level signature.

With V trimmed by 5 bases and J by 4 bases, 8 bases remained unmatched. In germline, CDR1 is SGHKS, CDR2 YYEKEE (reference sequence). This CDR3 is built from 14 residues. This clonotype was counted many times. Its antigen is as yet unknown. Synthesis of cDNA was performed by 5'RACE using 10-nucleotide random UMIs. TCRdb independently ran MiXCR on the 5' RACE reads; one entry per CDR3 protein. This table holds approximately 86,000 distinct CDR3 sequences, around 2.6% found once. Sequencing was carried out using PBMCs. This clonotype originated in a woman in her 30s with multiple sclerosis. V gene TRBV5-5 combines with J gene TRBJ2-7; 8 bases match TRBD1. CDR3 DNA: TGTGCCAGCAGAATGCAGGGGGCGGCTTACGAGCAGTACTTC. Protein product: CASRMQGAAYEQYF.